This TCR beta chain emerged from a study of T cell repertoires in cytomegalovirus infection. Across the whole study: Indications of both CMV infection and matching HLA type were provided by public TCR beta signatures. Study results and caveats: Dominant in the ex vivo response were TCR beta clonotypes restricted by HLA-C and specific for CMV.

TCRdb fed the reads into MiXCR, producing one record per CDR3 protein. This table has under 850,000 distinct CDR3 sequences, around 35% appearing once. A word on this clonotype: Its cognate antigen is unknown.

The V gene's germline CDR1 is SNHLY and CDR2 FYNNEI. This CDR3 region has 12 residues. Trimming cost V 4 bases and J 4 bases, with 5 bases left between them. V is TRBV2 and J is TRBJ2-1; D unclear. The material sequenced was cultured PBMCs, taken from culture after CMV antigen stimulation. The receptor comes from a human donor in good health (CMV status not recorded). Some clones in this sample may be carry-over from other donors' samples. The CDR3 reads CASSGVYNEQFF. The CDR3 bases are TGTGCCAGCAGTGGGGTATACAATGAGCAGTTCTTC.